This T cell receptor beta chain stems from a study of shared clonotypes between healthy human individuals. In the study overall: Three plates each covered CD4 naive and memory; CD8 naive two, CD8 memory one. Whole-study findings and limits: Richness estimates generally favored naive over memory subsets.

The table came from immunoSEQ multiplex PCR; TCRdb's copy has only in-frame clones and leaves some out. The repertoire holds about a million clones, roughly 80% seen once, with 1.2% to 1.5% in the top ten. Each of the donors was a healthy adult who was HIV-negative and had not had a recent acute infection or vaccination. Details on this clone: The antigen remains undetermined.

V lost 6 bases and J 0 bases, leaving 6 bases between the germline ends. Germline lookup yields CDR1 MNHNS and CDR2 SASEGT. The CDR3 has 14 amino acids. Sequenced: memory CD4+ T cells sorted from blood. Subset here: CD45RA-negative fraction. This clonotype was obtained from a man between 18 and 29 years old in good health. This chain connects TRBV6-1 to TRBJ2-6, with D unclear. CDR3 DNA sequence: TGTGCCAGCAGGGCAGACTCTGGGGCCAACGTCCTGACTTTC. Protein sequence: CASRADSGANVLTF.